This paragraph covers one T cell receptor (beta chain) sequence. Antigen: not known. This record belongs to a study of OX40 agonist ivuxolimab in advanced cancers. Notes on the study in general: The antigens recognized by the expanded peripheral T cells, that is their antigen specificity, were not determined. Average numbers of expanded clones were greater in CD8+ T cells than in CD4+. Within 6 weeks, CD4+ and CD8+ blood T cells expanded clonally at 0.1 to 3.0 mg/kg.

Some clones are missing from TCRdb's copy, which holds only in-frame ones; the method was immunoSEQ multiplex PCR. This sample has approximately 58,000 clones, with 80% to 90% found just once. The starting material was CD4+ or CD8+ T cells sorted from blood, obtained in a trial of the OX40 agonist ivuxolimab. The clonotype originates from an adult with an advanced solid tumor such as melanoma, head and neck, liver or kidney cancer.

Here the CDR3 DNA reads TGTGCCAGTAGTATATCCGGGGGGGCCTTTTCAGATACGCAGTATTTT. Translation: CASSISGGAFSDTQYF. The gene calls are TRBV19 and TRBJ2-3; TRBD2 matches 8 bases. The CDR3 covers 16 residues. Trimming removed 2 bases from V and 4 bases from J; junction bases left unmatched: 8. Looked up from germline, CDR1 is LNHDA and CDR2 is SQIVND (reference sequence).